This entry lists 15 T cell receptor beta chains sequenced from one sample in a study of post-analysis software for immune sequencing data. Findings and limits, study-wide: TRBV5-6, TRBV5-1 and TRBV20-1 were among about 5 TRBV segments more frequent in patients than controls.

Their antigens remain unidentified. Prepared TCR beta cDNA libraries contained unique molecular identifiers. MiXCR, applied by TCRdb to the PCR reads, yields one record per CDR3 protein. This sample has 750,000 to 900,000 distinct CDR3 sequences, with 46% found just once. Source material: blood. Every receptor here comes from a girl aged 5 to 17 with multiple sclerosis.

This chain's CDR3 is CASSQAAGGVTDTQYF. The DNA of the CDR3 is TGTGCCAGCAGCCAAGCAGCGGGCGGGGTGACAGATACGCAGTATTTT. The chain joins TRBV7-9 to TRBJ2-3; tentatively, D is TRBD2 (6 bases). Trimming shortened V by 5 bases and J by 3 bases, and 18 bases separated the two germline ends. This CDR3 is 16 amino acids long. Per the germline V gene, CDR1 is SEHNR and CDR2 is FQNEAQ (reference sequence).

The chain recombines TRBV6-5 with TRBJ2-4; 7 nucleotides align to TRBD1. Germline V gives CDR1 MNHEY, CDR2 SVGAGI. After removal of 5 bases from V and 0 bases from J, the junction contained 4 bases not matched to a gene. The CDR3 sequence is 15 residues long. This CDR3 is CASSGTGVAKNIQYF. The CDR3 coding sequence is TGTGCCAGCAGTGGCACAGGGGTAGCCAAAAACATTCAGTACTTC.

The chain recombines TRBV12-3 or TRBV12-4 with TRBJ2-7; TRBD2 agrees at 11 bases. The V and J ends lost 5 bases and 0 bases, in that order; junction bases with no gene match: 6. The CDR3 covers 16 residues. CDR3 in DNA: TGTGCCAGCAGTACTCAGGGACTAGCGGACTCCTACGAGCAGTACTTC. It encodes CASSTQGLADSYEQYF.

The chain carries TRBV3-1 and TRBJ1-2; D is unresolved. Germline assignment: CDR1 LGHDT and CDR2 YNNKEL (reference sequence). V shed 1 base and J shed 2 bases, with 8 bases lying between them. CDR3 size: 14 residues. CDR3 nucleotides: TGTGCCAGCAGCCAAGTTGGCAACAACTATGGCTACACCTTC. It translates to CASSQVGNNYGYTF.

The V gene is TRBV20-1, the J gene TRBJ1-2, with D possibly TRBD1 on 5 matching bases. This CDR3 is 14 amino acids long. Trimming stripped 0 bases from V and 7 bases from J, with 15 bases between. The V gene's germline CDR1 is DFQATT and CDR2 SNEGSKA (reference sequence). The CDR3 is CSARDRRQGLGYTF. The CDR3 DNA reads as TGCAGTGCTAGAGATCGGCGGCAGGGCCTTGGCTACACCTTC.

On this clonotype: A much more abundant neighbour one base away suggests this may be a read error. The chain couples TRBV7-8 to TRBJ2-5, with 9 positions matching TRBD1. The CDR3 loop spans 14 amino acids. The V segment lost 5 bases and the J segment 3 bases; nucleotides outside the gene matches: 4. The V gene's germline CDR1 is SGHVS and CDR2 FQNEAQ. In DNA form, the CDR3 reads TGTGCCAGCAGCGCCCGGGACAGGGAAGAGACCCAGTACTTC. It is translated as CASSARDREETQYF. The variable domain in full, completed from reference TRBV7-8 and TRBJ2-5, reads GAGVSQSPRYKVAKRGQDVALRCDPISGHVSLFWYQQALGQGPEFLTYFQNEAQLDKSGLPSDRFFAERPEGSVSTLKIQRTQQEDSAVYLCASSARDREETQYFGPGTRLLVL.

This clonotype occurred a few times. This chain connects TRBV20-1 to TRBJ2-3; the D is unclear. CDR3 size: 12 residues. The V end lost 0 bases, the J end lost 4 bases, and 5 bases lay between the germline ends. From germline, CDR1 is DFQATT and CDR2 SNEGSKA (reference sequence). CDR3 in amino acids: CSARDWADTQYF. CDR3 sequence (DNA): TGCAGTGCTAGAGATTGGGCAGATACGCAGTATTTT.

This rearrangement joins TRBV20-1 to TRBJ2-5; D is possibly TRBD2 (6 bases). CDR3 length: 14 amino acids. V lost 0 bases to trimming and J lost 3 bases, with 11 bases between them. The germline CDR1 and CDR2 sequences are DFQATT and SNEGSKA (reference sequence). This chain's CDR3 is CSAREAQREETQYF. The CDR3 DNA reads as TGCAGTGCTAGAGAGGCCCAGCGGGAAGAGACCCAGTACTTC.

V gene TRBV12-3 or TRBV12-4 combines with J gene TRBJ2-3; D call uncertain. This CDR3 region has 15 residues. V was clipped by 6 bases and J by 2 bases, with 15 bases between them. In DNA form, the CDR3 reads TGTGCCAGCAGCCCTCTGGGCAGTCCCACAGATACGCAGTATTTT. It encodes CASSPLGSPTDTQYF.

This rearrangement joins TRBV7-3 to TRBJ2-4, with D perhaps matching TRBD1 (6 bases). The better agreement between TRBJ2-7 and the DNA end casts doubt on the J call. CDR3 length: 14 residues. Germline CDR1 and CDR2: SGHTA and FQGTGA. In nucleotides, the CDR3 is TGTGCCAGCAGCTCGTTCGACAGGATCGACGAGCAGTACTTC. It specifies CASSSFDRIDEQYF.

The chain combines TRBV5-1 with TRBJ2-5, with TRBD2 matching 9 bases. CDR1 and CDR2 from the germline V gene are SGHRS and YFSETQ. The CDR3 length is 16 residues. J was trimmed by 7 bases and V by 0 bases; bases with no gene match: 10. This CDR3 is CASSLEGSGSLWTQYF. CDR3 nucleotides: TGCGCCAGCAGCTTGGAGGGTAGCGGGAGCTTGTGGACCCAGTACTTC.

The table lists this clonotype with a few counts. The J gene is TRBJ1-5, the V gene TRBV5-5, with no clear D. V gave up 1 base and J gave up 4 bases, with 9 bases separating them. The V gene's germline CDR1 is SGHKS and CDR2 YYEKEE (reference sequence). The length of the CDR3 is 14 residues. CDR3 bases: TGTGCCAGCAGCTTGATACCAGAGAATCAGCCCCAGCATTTT. Protein product: CASSLIPENQPQHF.

The sample holds many counts of this clonotype. This sequence joins TRBV20-1 and TRBJ2-1; TRBD2 matches at 15 bases. Losses at the gene ends were 1 base for V and 10 bases for J; bases not matched to a gene: 8. This CDR3 is 16 amino acids long. Germline V gene lookup returns CDR1 DFQATT and CDR2 SNEGSKA (reference sequence). The CDR3 reads CSARVGGTSGRHEQFF. The CDR3 coding sequence is TGCAGTGCTAGAGTGGGGGGGACTAGCGGGAGGCACGAGCAGTTCTTC.

This clonotype was seen only once. This sequence joins TRBV6-6 and TRBJ2-1; the D call may be TRBD1 or TRBD2 (5 bases each). V was pared by 4 bases and J by 7 bases, with 11 bases between. The CDR3 runs to 13 residues. Germline V gene lookup returns CDR1 MNHNY and CDR2 SVGAGI (reference sequence). In nucleotides, the CDR3 is TGTGCCAGCAGTTGGGGTGGGGGAAATGAGCAGTTCTTC. This gives the protein CASSWGGGNEQFF.

Only a few counts were recorded for this clonotype. The chain carries TRBV6-2 or TRBV6-3 and TRBJ2-7; 8 bases match TRBD1. The CDR3 is 15 residues long. Germline values: CDR1 MNHEY, CDR2 SVGEGT. Germline trimming cut 6 bases from V and 2 bases from J; bases unmatched to any gene: 9. CDR3 sequence reads: CASSPDRGKTYEQYF. The CDR3 nucleotides are TGTGCCAGCAGCCCCGACAGGGGAAAAACCTACGAGCAGTACTTC.